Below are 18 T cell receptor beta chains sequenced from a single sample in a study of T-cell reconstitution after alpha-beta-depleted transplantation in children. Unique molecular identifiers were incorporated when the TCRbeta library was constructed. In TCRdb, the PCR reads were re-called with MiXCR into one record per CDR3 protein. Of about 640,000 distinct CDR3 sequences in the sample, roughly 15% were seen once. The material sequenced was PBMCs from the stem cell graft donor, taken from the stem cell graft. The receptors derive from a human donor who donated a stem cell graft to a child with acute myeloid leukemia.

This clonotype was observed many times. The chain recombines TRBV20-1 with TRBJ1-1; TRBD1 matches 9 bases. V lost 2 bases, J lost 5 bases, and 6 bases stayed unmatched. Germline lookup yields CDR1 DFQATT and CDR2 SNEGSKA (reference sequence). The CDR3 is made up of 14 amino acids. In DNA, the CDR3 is TGCAGTGCTAGAACGGGACAGGGTTATACTGAAGCTTTCTTT. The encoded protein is CSARTGQGYTEAFF.

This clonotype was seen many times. The CDR3 DNA reads as TGTGCCATCAGTGGCGGGACAAGTTACGAGCAGTACTTC. This encodes CAISGGTSYEQYF. V and J are TRBV10-3 and TRBJ2-7; D tentatively fits TRBD1 or TRBD2 (6 bases each). V lost 4 bases and J lost 4, with 11 bases in between. The CDR3 totals 13 residues. CDR1 is ENHRY and CDR2 is SYGVKD in the germline V gene.

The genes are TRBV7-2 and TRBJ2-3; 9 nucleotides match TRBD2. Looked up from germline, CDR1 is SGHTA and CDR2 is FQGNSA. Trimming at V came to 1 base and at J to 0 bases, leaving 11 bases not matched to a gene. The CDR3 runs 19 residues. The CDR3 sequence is CASSLGPAGSGSSTDTQYF. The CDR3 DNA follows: TGTGCCAGCAGCTTAGGGCCCGCGGGTAGCGGGAGTAGCACAGATACGCAGTATTTT.

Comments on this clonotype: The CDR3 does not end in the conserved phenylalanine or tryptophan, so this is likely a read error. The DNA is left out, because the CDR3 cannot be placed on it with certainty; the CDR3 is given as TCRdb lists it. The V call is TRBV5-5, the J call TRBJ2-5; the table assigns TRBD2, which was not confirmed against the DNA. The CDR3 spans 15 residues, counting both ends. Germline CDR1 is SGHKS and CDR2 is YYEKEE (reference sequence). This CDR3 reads CASSLLLAGQEPLAL.

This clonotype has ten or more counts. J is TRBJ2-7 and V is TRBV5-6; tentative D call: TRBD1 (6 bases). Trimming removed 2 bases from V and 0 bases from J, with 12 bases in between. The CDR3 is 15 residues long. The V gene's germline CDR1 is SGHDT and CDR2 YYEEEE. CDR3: CASSFWGPGSYEQYF. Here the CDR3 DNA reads TGTGCCAGCAGCTTTTGGGGGCCGGGCTCCTACGAGCAGTACTTC. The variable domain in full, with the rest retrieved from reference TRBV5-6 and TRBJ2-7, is DAGVTQSPTHLIKTRGQQVTLRCSPKSGHDTVSWYQQALGQGPQFIFQYYEEEERQRGNFPDRFSGHQFPNYSSELNVNALLLGDSALYLCASSFWGPGSYEQYFGPGTRLTVT.

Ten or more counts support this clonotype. CDR3 region: CASSRGTNYEQYV. The DNA of the CDR3 is TGTGCCAGCAGTAGGGGCACGAACTACGAGCAGTACGTC. The chain couples TRBV7-8 to TRBJ2-7, with D perhaps matching TRBD1 (5 bases). This CDR3 has 13 amino acids. Germline V gene data show CDR1 as SGHVS and CDR2 as FQNEAQ. The V gene lost 6 bases and the J gene lost 3 bases, with 12 bases spanning the gap.

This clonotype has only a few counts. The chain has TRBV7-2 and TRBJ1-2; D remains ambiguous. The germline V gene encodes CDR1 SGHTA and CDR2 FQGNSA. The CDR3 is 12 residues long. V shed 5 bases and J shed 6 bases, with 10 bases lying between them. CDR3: CASSHLGNGYTF. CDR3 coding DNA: TGTGCCAGCAGCCATCTAGGGAATGGCTACACCTTC. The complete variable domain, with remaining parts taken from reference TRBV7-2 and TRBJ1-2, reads GAGVSQSPSNKVTEKGKDVELRCDPISGHTALYWYRQSLGQGLEFLIYFQGNSAPDKSGLPSDRFSAERTGGSVSTLTIQRTQQEDSAVYLCASSHLGNGYTFGSGTRLTVV.

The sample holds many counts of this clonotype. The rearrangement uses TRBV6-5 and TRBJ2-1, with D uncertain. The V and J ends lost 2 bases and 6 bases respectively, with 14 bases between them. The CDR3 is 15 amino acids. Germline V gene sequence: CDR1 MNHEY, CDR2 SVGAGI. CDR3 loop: CASSYRATHFNEQFF. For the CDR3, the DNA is TGTGCCAGCAGTTACCGGGCCACCCATTTCAATGAGCAGTTCTTC.

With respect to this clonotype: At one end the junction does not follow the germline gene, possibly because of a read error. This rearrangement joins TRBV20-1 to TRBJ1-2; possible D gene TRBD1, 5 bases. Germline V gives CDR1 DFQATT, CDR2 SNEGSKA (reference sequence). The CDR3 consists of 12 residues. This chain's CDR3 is CGAVLGGEGYTF. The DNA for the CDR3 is TGCGGTGCCGTCTTGGGGGGAGAGGGCTACACCTTC.

This chain's CDR3 is CSAAESRGNTGELFF. The DNA of the CDR3 is TGCAGTGCAGCAGAGAGCAGGGGTAACACCGGGGAGCTGTTTTTT. The gene calls are TRBV20-1 and TRBJ2-2, with D perhaps matching TRBD1 (6 bases). The germline V and J ends were trimmed by 6 bases and 2 bases, with 16 bases remaining between them. This CDR3 is 15 amino acids long. Looked up from germline, CDR1 is DFQATT and CDR2 is SNEGSKA (reference sequence).

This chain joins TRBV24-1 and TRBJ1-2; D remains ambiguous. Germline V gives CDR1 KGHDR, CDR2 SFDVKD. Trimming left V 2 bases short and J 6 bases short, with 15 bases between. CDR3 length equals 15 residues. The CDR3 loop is CATSDSTNSGNGYTF. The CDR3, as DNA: TGTGCCACCAGTGATTCGACGAACAGCGGCAATGGCTACACCTTC.

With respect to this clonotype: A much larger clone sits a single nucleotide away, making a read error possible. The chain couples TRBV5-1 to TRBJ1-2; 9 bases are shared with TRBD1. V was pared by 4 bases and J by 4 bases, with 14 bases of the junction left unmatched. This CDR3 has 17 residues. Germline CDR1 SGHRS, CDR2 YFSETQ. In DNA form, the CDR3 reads TGCGCCAGCAGCGGTGGGACAGGGAGCTTAGTGAGCTATGGCTACACCTTC. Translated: CASSGGTGSLVSYGYTF.

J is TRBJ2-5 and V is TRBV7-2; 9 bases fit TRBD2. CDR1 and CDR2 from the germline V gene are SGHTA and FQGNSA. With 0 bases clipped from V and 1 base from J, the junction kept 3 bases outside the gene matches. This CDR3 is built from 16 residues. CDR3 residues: CASSLAGAGGQETQYF. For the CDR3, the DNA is TGTGCCAGCAGCTTAGCAGGAGCGGGGGGCCAAGAGACCCAGTACTTC.

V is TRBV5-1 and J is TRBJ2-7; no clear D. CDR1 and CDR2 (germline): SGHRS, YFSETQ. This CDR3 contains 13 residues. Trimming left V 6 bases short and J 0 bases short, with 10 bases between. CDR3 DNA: TGCGCCAGCACCTCGGATCTCTCCTACGAGCAGTACTTC. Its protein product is CASTSDLSYEQYF.

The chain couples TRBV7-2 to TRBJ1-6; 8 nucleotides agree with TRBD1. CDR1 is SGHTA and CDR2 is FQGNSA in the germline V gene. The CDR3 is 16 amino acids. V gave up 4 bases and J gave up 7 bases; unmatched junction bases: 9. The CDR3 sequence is CASSSLDRGRNSPLHF. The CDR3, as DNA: TGTGCCAGCAGCTCGCTCGACAGGGGACGGAATTCACCCCTCCACTTT.

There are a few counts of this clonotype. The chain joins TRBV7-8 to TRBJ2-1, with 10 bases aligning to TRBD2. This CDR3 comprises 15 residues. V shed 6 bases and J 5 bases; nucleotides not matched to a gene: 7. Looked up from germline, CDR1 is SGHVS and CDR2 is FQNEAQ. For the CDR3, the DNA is TGTGCCAGCAGGTTGAGAGCGGGGGGGCACAATGAGCAGTTCTTC. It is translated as CASRLRAGGHNEQFF. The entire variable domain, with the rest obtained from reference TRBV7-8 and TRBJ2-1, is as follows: GAGVSQSPRYKVAKRGQDVALRCDPISGHVSLFWYQQALGQGPEFLTYFQNEAQLDKSGLPSDRFFAERPEGSVSTLKIQRTQQEDSAVYLCASRLRAGGHNEQFFGPGTRLTVL.

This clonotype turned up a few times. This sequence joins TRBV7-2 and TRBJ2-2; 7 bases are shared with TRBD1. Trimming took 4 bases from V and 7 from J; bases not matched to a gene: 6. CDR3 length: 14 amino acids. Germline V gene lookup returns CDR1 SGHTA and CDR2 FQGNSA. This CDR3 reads CASSSTGAGGELFF. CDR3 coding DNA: TGTGCCAGCAGCTCAACAGGGGCCGGCGGGGAGCTGTTTTTT.

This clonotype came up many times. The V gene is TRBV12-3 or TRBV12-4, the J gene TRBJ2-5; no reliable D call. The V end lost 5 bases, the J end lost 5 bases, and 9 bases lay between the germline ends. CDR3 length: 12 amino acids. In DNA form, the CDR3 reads TGTGCCAGCAGTACTTCAGTGGAGACCCAGTACTTC. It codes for CASSTSVETQYF.